The TCR beta chain described here comes from a study of OX40 agonist ivuxolimab in advanced cancers. At the level of the study: Clinicians treated patients with ivuxolimab, an agonistic anti-OX40 (CD134) antibody.

The CDR3 contains 13 residues. From germline, CDR1 is SGHAT and CDR2 FQDESV (reference sequence). The V end lost 3 bases, the J end lost 6 bases, and 11 bases lay between the germline ends. People who had autoimmune disease history or systemic immunosuppression were excluded. Here immunoSEQ multiplex PCR was the method, and the copy in TCRdb shows in-frame clones only, minus some. Here the sample spans tens of thousands of clones, approximately 90% being singletons. The sample consisted of CD4+ or CD8+ T cells sorted from blood, taken in a trial of the OX40 agonist ivuxolimab. V is TRBV11-1 and J is TRBJ1-1; possible D gene TRBD1, 6 bases. This TCR derives from an adult with an advanced solid tumor such as melanoma, head and neck, liver or kidney cancer. The CDR3 sequence is CASSLNRDPEAFF. CDR3 coding DNA: TGTGCCAGCAGCTTGAACAGGGACCCTGAAGCTTTCTTT.